Detailed here is one T cell receptor beta chain. The CDR3 contains 19 residues. Trimming took 1 base from V and 4 from J; bases not matched to a gene: 14. These data originate in a study of PD-L1 blockade in urothelial cancer. Sequencing was performed with immunoSEQ multiplex PCR; in TCRdb, only in-frame clones are kept and a portion is missing. Of under 35,000 clones listed, approximately 90% are singletons. The time point here: peripheral blood 6 weeks after treatment start. The sequence was collected from a man older than 75 with urothelial cancer. Specimen: PBMCs, collected around atezolizumab (anti-PD-L1) treatment. The chain has TRBV23-1 and TRBJ2-5; 11 nucleotides line up with TRBD2. TRBV23-1 is an open reading frame, and its role is uncertain. This chain's CDR3 is CASSQWGASGRLFRETQYF. The CDR3 DNA reads as TGCGCCAGCAGTCAATGGGGGGCTAGCGGGAGGCTTTTCCGAGAGACCCAGTACTTC.